This note documents a single T cell receptor beta chain sequence. As originally analysed: It was from reference gene primer amplification that nucleated cell counts were estimated. Sequencing was performed with immunoSEQ multiplex PCR; in TCRdb, only in-frame clones are kept and a portion is missing. V and J calls and clone size are as listed in that table; D and trimming were resolved from the DNA. The sample lists some 43,000 clones, around 80% occurring once. CDR3 length: 13 residues. V lost 6 bases and J lost 13; bases outside the gene matches: 8. These data are taken from a study of blood T cell repertoires in COVID-19. Study at large: The study drew acute and convalescent COVID-19 samples from the United States, Italy and Spain. Nucleic acid was either cDNA or gDNA, and it came from T cells, B-cell-depleted T cells, or PBMCs.

The source of this sequence is a man between 35 and 55 years old with active or convalescent COVID-19. This chain uses TRBV12-3 or TRBV12-4 with TRBJ2-7; 14 bases agree with TRBD2. The sample was peripheral blood. The CDR3 loop is CASSSGTSGGLYF. Written as DNA, the CDR3 is TGTGCCAGCAGCTCCGGGACTAGCGGGGGCCTCTACTTC.